Presented here are 32 T cell receptor beta chains from one specimen sequenced in a study of chemoradiotherapy in HPV16-positive cancers. Repertoires were generated with immunoSEQ multiplex PCR, while TCRdb's copy carries only in-frame clones and drops some. Of 2,500 to 3,000 clones listed, around 85% were seen once; the top ten hold 4%. Sample: tumor tissue, taken from a patient who underwent chemoradiotherapy. These receptors all stem from a human donor with HPV-associated anogenital cancer.

In nucleotides, the CDR3 is TGTGCCAGCAGGGACGGGGGGAATAATGAAAAACTGTTTTTT. Translated, it gives CASRDGGNNEKLFF. This chain connects TRBV6-1 to TRBJ1-4; tentatively, D is TRBD1 (5 bases). V dropped 6 bases and J dropped 4 bases, with 12 bases sitting between them. Germline V gives CDR1 MNHNS, CDR2 SASEGT. The CDR3 loop spans 14 amino acids.

In its sample, this clone was seen once. The chain joins TRBV4-3 to TRBJ2-3; D not certain. Germline-derived CDR1 and CDR2 are LGHNA and YSLEER. CDR3 length equals 15 residues. The V end was cut by 0 bases, the J end by 2 bases, with 9 bases between. CDR3 region: CASSQDVQATDTQYF. The CDR3, as DNA: TGCGCCAGCAGCCAAGATGTTCAAGCCACAGATACGCAGTATTTT.

The chain has TRBV12-2 and TRBJ2-1; no check of the table's D call, TRBD2, against the DNA was made. TRBV12-2 is a recognized pseudogene. The CDR3 totals 15 residues. CDR3 sequence reads: CASRLKLAGVPEQFF. CDR3 sequence (DNA): TGTGCAAGTCGCTTAAAGCTAGCGGGAGTCCCTGAGCAGTTCTTC.

The chain uses TRBV28 and TRBJ2-5; TRBD1 matches 10 bases. The CDR3 covers 14 residues. V lost 5 bases, J lost 5 bases, and 5 bases stayed unmatched. Per the germline V gene, CDR1 is MDHEN and CDR2 is SYDVKM. The CDR3: CASSLTGGRETQYF. The CDR3 DNA is TGTGCCAGCAGTCTGACAGGGGGCAGGGAGACCCAGTACTTC.

This clone was seen just once. The V call is TRBV7-2, the J call TRBJ1-1; 12 nucleotides agree with TRBD1. Germline lookup yields CDR1 SGHTA and CDR2 FQGNSA. The CDR3 is 16 residues long. V was clipped by 4 bases and J by 3 bases; unmatched bases: 6. CDR3 loop: CASSSGQGAVYTEAFF. The CDR3 DNA reads as TGTGCCAGCAGCTCGGGACAGGGGGCGGTTTACACTGAAGCTTTCTTT.

V is TRBV7-3 and J is TRBJ2-3; no reliable D call. This CDR3 spans 16 amino acids. CDR1 and CDR2 from the germline V gene are SGHTA and FQGTGA. The germline V and J ends were trimmed by 2 bases and 0 bases, with 12 bases remaining between them. The DNA for the CDR3 is TGTGCCAGCAGCTTAGGGCTTTTGGCTAGCACAGATACGCAGTATTTT. As protein: CASSLGLLASTDTQYF.

V and J are TRBV6-5 and TRBJ2-7; D not resolved. CDR3 size: 14 residues. V was cut by 7 bases and J by 0 bases, with 13 bases left in between. Germline-derived CDR1 and CDR2 are MNHEY and SVGAGI. CDR3 amino acids: CASKAKLSSYEQYF. The CDR3 nucleotides are TGTGCCAGCAAGGCTAAATTAAGCTCCTACGAGCAGTACTTC.

The chain carries TRBV4-3 and TRBJ2-7; weak D call: TRBD1 (6 bases). CDR3 length equals 14 residues. Germline CDR1 is LGHNA and CDR2 is YSLEER. Trimming took off 1 base at V and 4 bases at J, with 11 bases between the two ends. In nucleotides, the CDR3 is TGCGCCAGCAGCCAAGGAGCACAGGGTTACGAGCAGTACTTC. Translation gives CASSQGAQGYEQYF.

V usage is TRBV9 and J usage is TRBJ2-5, with 9 bases that match TRBD1. With V trimmed by 4 bases and J by 7 bases, 5 bases remained unmatched. CDR1 is SGDLS and CDR2 is YYNGEE in the germline V gene. The CDR3 spans 13 residues. CDR3 in amino acids: CASSLGQGSTQYF. The CDR3 nucleotides read TGTGCCAGCAGCCTGGGACAGGGCTCGACCCAGTACTTC. The complete variable domain, with remaining parts taken from reference TRBV9 and TRBJ2-5, reads DSGVTQTPKHLITATGQRVTLRCSPRSGDLSVYWYQQSLDQGLQFLIQYYNGEERAKGNILERFSAQQFPDLHSELNLSSLELGDSALYFCASSLGQGSTQYFGPGTRLLVL.

The chain uses TRBV9 and TRBJ2-7; 7 nucleotides agree with TRBD2. Per the germline V gene, CDR1 is SGDLS and CDR2 is YYNGEE. CDR3 size: 14 residues. Unmatched junction bases numbered 4, after V lost 4 bases and J lost 0 bases. CDR3 residues: CASSPGRDSYEQYF. The CDR3 nucleotides are TGTGCCAGCAGCCCAGGGAGGGACTCCTACGAGCAGTACTTC.

V gene TRBV29-1 combines with J gene TRBJ2-5; 9 nucleotides line up with TRBD2. The closer fit of TRBJ2-7 to the DNA end suggests the J call may be wrong. Germline values: CDR1 SQVTM, CDR2 ANQGSEA. The CDR3 is 17 residues long. The DNA of the CDR3 is TGCAGCGCTTCAATTCACCTTAGCGGGAGTACCCGTTACGAGCAGTACTTC. Its translation is CSASIHLSGSTRYEQYF.

The chain joins TRBV27 to TRBJ2-7; TRBD2 agrees at 11 bases. The CDR3 loop spans 17 amino acids. V dropped 3 bases and J dropped 7; count of bases not matched to a gene: 14. Per the germline V gene, CDR1 is MNHEY and CDR2 is SMNVEV (reference sequence). DNA of the CDR3: TGTGCCAGCAGTTTCGACCGCGGGCTAGCGGGAGGTGGGGAGCAGTACTTC. The encoded protein is CASSFDRGLAGGGEQYF.

V and J are TRBV28 and TRBJ1-1, with D perhaps matching TRBD1 (6 bases). V lost 3 bases to trimming and J lost 4 bases, with 15 bases between them. CDR1 MDHEN and CDR2 SYDVKM come from the germline V gene. The length of the CDR3 is 15 residues. The CDR3 region is CASSFSGRGATEAFF. Here the CDR3 DNA reads TGTGCCAGCAGTTTCTCAGGGAGGGGGGCCACTGAAGCTTTCTTT. The full variable domain, completed using reference TRBV28 and TRBJ1-1, is DVKVTQSSRYLVKRTGEKVFLECVQDMDHENMFWYRQDPGLGLRLIYFSYDVKMKEKGDIPEGYSVSREKKERFSLILESASTNQTSMYLCASSFSGRGATEAFFGQGTRLTVV.

This chain connects TRBV29-1 to TRBJ2-3; no reliable D call. CDR1 is SQVTM, CDR2 ANQGSEA, per germline. The CDR3 length is 13 residues. The ends were cut back, 1 base at V and 5 bases at J, with 10 bases in the middle. DNA for the CDR3: TGCAGCGTTGAAGGACAATGGGGAGATACGCAGTATTTT. As protein: CSVEGQWGDTQYF.

The chain recombines TRBV6-5 with TRBJ2-7, with D possibly being TRBD1 (6 bases). From germline, CDR1 is MNHEY and CDR2 SVGAGI. V shed 1 base and J shed 5 bases, with 9 bases lying between them. There are 13 residues in the CDR3. CDR3 protein: CASSYWQGNEQYF. The CDR3 nucleotides read TGTGCCAGCAGTTACTGGCAGGGGAACGAGCAGTACTTC.

This clone appeared once. This sample also contains other DNA sequences that code for the same CDR3. This chain links TRBV6-1 with TRBJ1-1, with D perhaps TRBD1 (5 bases). V was trimmed by 2 bases and J by 4 bases, leaving 8 bases between them. This CDR3 is 13 amino acids long. Germline V lookup: CDR1 MNHNS, CDR2 SASEGT. Here the CDR3 reads CASSEWGGTEAFF. The DNA for the CDR3 is TGTGCCAGCAGTGAATGGGGCGGCACTGAAGCTTTCTTT.

This chain links TRBV28 with TRBJ2-5, with D possibly being TRBD1 (5 bases). This CDR3 comprises 15 residues. Germline-derived CDR1 and CDR2 are MDHEN and SYDVKM. V lost 3 bases to trimming and J lost 1 base, with 12 bases between them. The CDR3 region has the DNA TGTGCCAGCAGTTTGGGCTGGGGCTCCCAAGAGACCCAGTACTTC. Translation gives CASSLGWGSQETQYF. The variable domain in full, completed from reference TRBV28 and TRBJ2-5, reads DVKVTQSSRYLVKRTGEKVFLECVQDMDHENMFWYRQDPGLGLRLIYFSYDVKMKEKGDIPEGYSVSREKKERFSLILESASTNQTSMYLCASSLGWGSQETQYFGPGTRLLVL.

The gene calls are TRBV2 and TRBJ1-3, with 7 bases aligning to TRBD1. V trimming: 5 bases; J trimming: 4 bases; junction bases outside the gene matches: 20. This CDR3 has 19 residues. From germline, CDR1 is SNHLY and CDR2 FYNNEI. The CDR3 DNA follows: TGTGCCAGCAGTACAAACCTGCAAACAGGGGAAGCTTGGGGAAACACCATATATTTT. This encodes CASSTNLQTGEAWGNTIYF.

This rearrangement joins TRBV5-1 to TRBJ2-3; perhaps TRBD2 as D (5 bases). Germline V gene lookup returns CDR1 SGHRS and CDR2 YFSETQ. Trimming cost V 0 bases and J 4 bases, with 9 bases left between them. CDR3 length equals 14 residues. Here the CDR3 DNA reads TGCGCCAGCAGCTTGGCCCGGGAAGCAGATACGCAGTATTTT. Protein: CASSLAREADTQYF.

This chain joins TRBV6-6 and TRBJ2-7; tentatively, D is TRBD2 (6 bases). Germline CDR1 is MNHNY and CDR2 is SVGAGI (reference sequence). This CDR3 spans 13 amino acids. Trimming took off 7 bases at V and 9 bases at J, with 19 bases between the two ends. The CDR3 coding sequence is TGTGCCAGCATCAATACCCCGGCCGGGGGGCAGTACTTC. As protein: CASINTPAGGQYF.

This clone was picked up a small number of times. V gene TRBV7-7 combines with J gene TRBJ2-5; unclear D gene. Deletions cut 4 bases from V and 5 bases from J, with 11 bases between. CDR1 is SSHAT and CDR2 is FNYEAQ in the germline V gene (reference sequence). This CDR3 has 13 amino acids. CDR3 bases: TGTGCCAGCAGCTCCTCCCCGTGGGAGACCCAGTACTTC. Translating it yields CASSSSPWETQYF.

The chain carries TRBV5-6 and TRBJ2-7, with D unclear. The CDR3 runs to 12 residues. Per the germline V gene, CDR1 is SGHDT and CDR2 is YYEEEE. V lost 1 base and J lost 1, with 3 bases in between. CDR3 sequence: CASSLISYEQYF. For the CDR3, the DNA is TGTGCCAGCAGCTTGATTTCCTACGAGCAGTACTTC.

The chain carries TRBV7-2 and TRBJ2-7, with 8 bases identical to TRBD2. Trimming took 5 bases from V and 5 from J; bases not matched to a gene: 8. The CDR3 totals 14 residues. CDR1 is SGHTA, CDR2 FQGNSA, per germline. The CDR3, as DNA: TGTGCCAGCAGCAGGCCCCCGACTAGCGACGAGCAGTACTTC. Translating it yields CASSRPPTSDEQYF.

The chain links TRBV18 to TRBJ1-1; D unresolved. There are 13 residues in the CDR3. In germline, CDR1 is KGHSH, CDR2 LQKENI. Trimming pared 6 bases from V and 6 bases from J, leaving 14 bases between. The CDR3 DNA is TGTGCCAGCTCCCAAACCGCGGCCCCTGAAGCTTTCTTT. Translation gives CASSQTAAPEAFF.

This chain links TRBV7-2 with TRBJ1-1; D is unclear. The CDR3 is 15 residues long. V lost 1 base and J 6 bases, leaving 15 bases between the germline ends. Germline CDR1 is SGHTA and CDR2 is FQGNSA. The CDR3 here is CASSLGEGLDPEAFF. The CDR3 bases are TGTGCCAGCAGCTTAGGCGAGGGATTGGACCCTGAAGCTTTCTTT.

The chain joins TRBV30 to TRBJ2-1; 14 bases are a match to TRBD2. Germline values: CDR1 GTSNPN, CDR2 SVGIG (reference sequence). Trimming took 4 bases from V and 7 from J; bases not matched to a gene: 12. The length of the CDR3 is 17 residues. CDR3 nucleotide sequence: TGTGCCTGGACCCCGGTGGGACTAGCGGGAGTTCCGAATGAGCAGTTCTTC. Protein product: CAWTPVGLAGVPNEQFF.

The gene calls are TRBV5-8 and TRBJ1-2; D gene uncertain. Trimming removed 0 bases at V and 7 bases at J, with 4 bases between. The CDR3 is 11 amino acids. The germline CDR1 and CDR2 sequences are SGHTS and YDEGEE. The CDR3 bases are TGTGCCAGCAGCTTGGTTGGTGGCTACACCTTC. Translating it yields CASSLVGGYTF.

V gene TRBV4-3 combines with J gene TRBJ1-1; weak D call: TRBD1 (5 bases). Trimming removed 4 bases at V and 3 bases at J, with 12 bases between. Germline CDR1 and CDR2: LGHNA and YSLEER. This CDR3 region has 14 residues. The CDR3 loop reads CASSPNLGDTEAFF. The DNA of the CDR3 is TGCGCCAGCAGCCCCAACCTAGGGGACACTGAAGCTTTCTTT.

On this clone itself: Its ends do not fully match the called genes, so a read error is possible. The chain employs TRBV5-4 and TRBJ2-2, with 7 bases that match TRBD1. This CDR3 is built from 15 residues. In germline, CDR1 is SGHNT, CDR2 YYREEE (reference sequence). The CDR3 DNA reads as TGTGCCAGCAGCTCACAGGGGCGGAACGCCGGGGAGCTGTTTTTT. Translated, it gives CASSSQGRNAGELFF.

The rearrangement joins TRBV5-6 to TRBJ1-3, with TRBD1 identical over 7 bases. The CDR3 is made up of 14 amino acids. V dropped 3 bases and J dropped 2; count of bases not matched to a gene: 2. The V gene's germline CDR1 is SGHDT and CDR2 YYEEEE. In DNA form, the CDR3 reads TGTGCCAGCAGCTGGGACAGCGCTGGAAACACCATATATTTT. It is translated as CASSWDSAGNTIYF.

The chain joins TRBV7-4 to TRBJ1-5; D is unresolved. CDR3 length equals 16 residues. Germline V gene data show CDR1 as SGHVT and CDR2 as SQSDAQ. V gave up 1 base and J gave up 3 bases, with 13 bases separating them. The CDR3 reads CASSLDSARDNQPQHF. DNA for the CDR3: TGTGCCAGCAGCTTAGATTCGGCCAGAGACAATCAGCCCCAGCATTTT.

The V call is TRBV5-4, the J call TRBJ2-7; 12 nucleotides align to TRBD2. This CDR3 comprises 15 residues. Trimming cost V 0 bases and J 2 bases; bases outside gene matches: 0. CDR1 is SGHNT, CDR2 YYREEE, per germline (reference sequence). The CDR3 is CASSLGTSGTYEQYF. DNA of the CDR3: TGTGCCAGCAGCTTGGGGACTAGCGGGACCTACGAGCAGTACTTC.